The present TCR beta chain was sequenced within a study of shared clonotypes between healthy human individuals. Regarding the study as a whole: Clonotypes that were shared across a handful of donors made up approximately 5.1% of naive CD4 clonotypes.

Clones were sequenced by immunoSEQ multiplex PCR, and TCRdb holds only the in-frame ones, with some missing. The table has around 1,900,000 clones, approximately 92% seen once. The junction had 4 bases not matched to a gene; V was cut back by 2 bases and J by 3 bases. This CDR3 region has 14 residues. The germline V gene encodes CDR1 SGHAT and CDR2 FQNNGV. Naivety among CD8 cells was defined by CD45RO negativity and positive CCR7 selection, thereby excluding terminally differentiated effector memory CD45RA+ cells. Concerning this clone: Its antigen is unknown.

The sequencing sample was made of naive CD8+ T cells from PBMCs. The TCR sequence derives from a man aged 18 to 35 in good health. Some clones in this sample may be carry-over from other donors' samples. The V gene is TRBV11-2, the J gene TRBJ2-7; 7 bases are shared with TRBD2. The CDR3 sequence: CASSLSTSVYEQYF. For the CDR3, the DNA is TGTGCCAGCAGCTTAAGCACTAGCGTCTACGAGCAGTACTTC.